The clone carrying this T cell receptor beta chain has just a few counts. Its specificity is not known. The data are from a study of beta chain features in type 1 diabetes. Study context: Researchers looked at approximately 110,000,000 sorted cells across all samples.

Whole-study findings and limits: Patients' naive, central memory and Treg TCRB repertoires seemed closer to one another than those of healthy donors.

Expressed TCRB transcripts were sequenced after all isolated RNA was converted to cDNA. Method: immunoSEQ multiplex PCR; TCRdb's copy keeps in-frame clones and lacks some. Among hundreds of thousands of clones, about 32% were seen once, and the ten largest hold more than 0.055%. This CDR3 contains 15 residues. Germline CDR1 is SGHTA and CDR2 is FQGNSA. Trimming took off 3 bases at V and 1 base at J, with 13 bases between the two ends. This receptor was taken from a man aged 18 to 35 in good health. The rearrangement links TRBV7-2 to TRBJ2-7; possibly TRBD2 for D (5 bases). The sequencing input was naive CD4+ T cells from blood. CDR3 in DNA: TGTGCCAGCAGCTTTAACGCGGGTCGGTCCTACGAGCAGTACTTC. Protein: CASSFNAGRSYEQYF.